This TCR beta chain stems from a study of blood T cell repertoires in COVID-19. Losses at the gene ends were 6 bases for V and 7 bases for J; bases not matched to a gene: 5. The germline V gene encodes CDR1 KGHDR and CDR2 SFDVKD. This CDR3 spans 14 amino acids. Participants spanned ages about 18 to 100 years and resided in roughly 22 US areas. Here immunoSEQ multiplex PCR was the method, and the copy in TCRdb shows in-frame clones only, minus some. The table lists fewer than 250,000 clones, more than 75% of them singletons, with about 15% in the top ten. The clonotype comes from a woman between 50 and 59 years old with acute COVID-19. The chain carries TRBV24-1 and TRBJ1-6, with 7 bases aligning to TRBD1. Material: PBMCs or T cells enriched from blood (not recorded which). Written as DNA, the CDR3 is TGTGCCACCAGTAAGACAGGGAGGAATTCACCCCTCCACTTT. This sequence encodes CATSKTGRNSPLHF.